This is a list of T cell receptor beta chains from one sample in a study of metastatic and nonmetastatic thyroid tumors. TCRdb reprocessed the PCR reads via MiXCR. This table has just under 20,000 clones, 35% to 45% appearing once. The material sequenced was tumor tissue. All receptors derive from a female donor with papillary thyroid cancer or a benign thyroid nodule (not recorded which). Some clones in this sample may be carry-over from other donors' samples. CDR3s include the opening cysteine and the closing phenylalanine or tryptophan. Some rows mark clone size as missing; the rest say once, few, many or name a class of expanded clone.

clone size,V gene,CDR3 protein
once,TRBV3-1,CASSLGRETQYF
NA,TRBV19,CASSSGPKANYGYTF
few,TRBV6-1,CASSNPPGQGGGYTF
NA,TRBV19,CASSIAGKPEKLFF
NA,TRBV19,CASSWTGTSGNTIYF
NA,TRBV7-2,CASSLARGGHSPLHF
few,TRBV6-4,CASKDGNQPQHF
NA,TRBV12-3/TRBV12-4,CASRKDTGANVLTF
many,TRBV9,CASSGAKGGSYEQYF
few,TRBV6-1,CASSPRGRTEAFF
NA,TRBV11-2,CASSRRDRVYNEQFF
NA,TRBV19,CASRLDETNYGYTF
once,TRBV11-2,CASSYDRGSYNEQFF
NA,TRBV4-1,CASSSQVAGSPLHF
few,TRBV11-2,CASSFLGQRSYNSPLHF
NA,TRBV20-1,CSAFKFNEQFF
NA,TRBV30,CAWSVTGRNTIYF
NA,TRBV4-3,CASSQDRGVRNEKLFF
NA,TRBV7-2,CASSSVSGANVLTF
NA,TRBV7-9,CASSRGNRASDTIYF
few,TRBV12-3/TRBV12-4,CASSTETGGTSPLHF
once,TRBV3-1,CASSQGEGRTPNEKLFF
few,TRBV11-3,CASSLGGTSHLLEQYF
many,TRBV6-1,CASRGGAYEQYF
NA,TRBV7-9,CASSTYGTNTGELFF
few,TRBV6-2/TRBV6-3,CASRAGLASDTQYF
NA,TRBV6-1,CASSTDKSYGYTF
NA,TRBV12-3/TRBV12-4,CASSNDRAHTQYF
NA,TRBV20-1,CSGRQGGGEVYGYTF
large,TRBV25-1,CASSERQGAGGELFF
NA,TRBV6-1,CASSEARYEQYF
few,TRBV15,CATSRSSANQPQHF
once,TRBV20-1,CSASILGLAGREQFF
NA,TRBV12-3/TRBV12-4,CASSHRGLNQPQHF
NA,TRBV13,CASSLGRGNTIYF
few,TRBV24-1,CATSDRQGARGYTF